This T cell receptor beta chain stems from a study of graft-versus-host responses after intestinal transplantation. Study overall: All of the recipients had induction that used anti-thymocyte globulin, then tacrolimus and steroids for approximately 3 years.

CDR1 MNHEY and CDR2 SMNVEV come from the germline V gene (reference sequence). The CDR3 has 18 amino acids. V was trimmed by 2 bases and J by 0 bases, leaving 17 bases between them. For this clone: As yet, its antigen is unknown.

The data were produced by immunoSEQ multiplex PCR, yet TCRdb's version contains in-frame clones alone and is incomplete. The sample contains approximately 1,500 clones, 85% to 95% of which appear only once. Overall study results and limits: Marrow from the recipient contained GvH clones, some of which had appeared first in ileum or blood. When patients had graft-donor T cell macrochimerism, their allografts held high graft-versus-host to host-versus-graft clonal ratios.

This specimen was PBMCs, taken 16 days after intestinal transplant. The chain joins TRBV27 to TRBJ1-5, with unresolved D. The sequence was obtained from a human patient who received an intestinal transplant, so some T cells may come from the graft donor. CDR3 in amino acids: CASSLGPPGYYSNQPQHF. DNA for the CDR3: TGTGCCAGCAGTTTAGGGCCCCCAGGATACTATAGCAATCAGCCCCAGCATTTT.